What follows are 31 T cell receptor beta chains derived from one specimen sequenced in a study of blood T cell repertoires in COVID-19. Assay used: immunoSEQ multiplex PCR; TCRdb lists only in-frame clones, some missing. The sample shows roughly 100,000 clones, about 91% of them seen only once. Material: peripheral blood. The source is a human donor with active COVID-19. The donor label of this sample is uncertain.

The V and J genes are TRBV3-1 (or the pseudogene TRBV3-2) and TRBJ2-5; a weak D match, TRBD2 (6 bases). Trimming removed 4 bases from V and 2 bases from J, with 20 bases in between. CDR3 length: 17 residues. Germline CDR1 and CDR2: LGHDT and YNNKEL (reference sequence). In DNA, the CDR3 is TGTGCCAGCAGCCCGGGTCCCCTAGCGCCTGGGCAAGAGACCCAGTACTTC. Translated: CASSPGPLAPGQETQYF.

This chain uses TRBV23-1 with TRBJ1-2; D unresolved. TRBV23-1 is annotated as an ORF whose role is uncertain. V lost 8 bases to trimming and J lost 2 bases, with 18 bases between them. The CDR3 sequence is 15 residues long. DNA for the CDR3: TGCGCCAGCTCACATGATTCAGACACGAACTATGGCTACACCTTC. Translated, it gives CASSHDSDTNYGYTF.

The chain has TRBV3-1 (or the pseudogene TRBV3-2) and TRBJ1-3; 7 bases map to TRBD1. CDR3 length: 17 residues. Germline V CDR1 and CDR2: LGHDT, YNNKEL (reference sequence). V lost 1 base and J lost 1; bases outside the gene matches: 7. CDR3 sequence: CASSQADRPLSGNTIYF. CDR3 in DNA: TGTGCCAGCAGCCAAGCGGACAGGCCTCTTTCTGGAAACACCATATATTTT.

Only a few counts were recorded for this clone. The V gene is TRBV12-3 or TRBV12-4, the J gene TRBJ2-3; D not resolved. The CDR3 is 13 residues long. V was trimmed by 5 bases and J by 3 bases, leaving 9 bases between them. The CDR3 sequence: CASSPRRTDTQYF. The CDR3 bases are TGTGCCAGCAGTCCTCGTAGAACAGATACGCAGTATTTT.

The count of this clone is one. This chain connects TRBV13 to TRBJ2-1, with 16 bases matching TRBD2. This CDR3 spans 19 amino acids. The V gene end was trimmed by 5 bases and the J gene end by 3 bases; junction bases not matched to a gene: 10. Germline-derived CDR1 and CDR2 are PRHDT and FYEKMQ (reference sequence). The CDR3 spells CASSGSGTSGGAGYNEQFF. As DNA, the CDR3 is TGTGCCAGCAGCGGTTCCGGGACTAGCGGGGGGGCGGGCTACAATGAGCAGTTCTTC.

The chain is built from TRBV9 and TRBJ2-3; 7 nucleotides line up with TRBD1. The CDR3 has 14 residues. The J segment lost 2 bases and the V segment lost 5 bases, leaving 5 bases of the junction unmatched. Germline V gene sequence: CDR1 SGDLS, CDR2 YYNGEE. The CDR3 reads CASRGDSFTDTQYF. DNA for the CDR3: TGTGCCAGCAGAGGGGACAGCTTCACAGATACGCAGTATTTT.

The chain has TRBV27 and TRBJ1-2, with D unresolved. The CDR3 loop spans 12 amino acids. Germline V CDR1 and CDR2: MNHEY, SMNVEV (reference sequence). CDR3 in amino acids: CGGRWFYYGYTF. The CDR3 bases are TGTGGCGGGCGGTGGTTCTACTATGGCTACACCTTC.

This chain links TRBV7-8 with TRBJ1-2; 7 nucleotides match TRBD1. This CDR3 spans 15 amino acids. CDR1 is SGHVS, CDR2 FQNEAQ, per germline. Unmatched junction bases numbered 6, after V lost 3 bases and J lost 2 bases. The CDR3 region has the DNA TGTGCCAGCAGCTTGAAACGGACAGGAAACTATGGCTACACCTTC. It specifies CASSLKRTGNYGYTF.

This chain joins TRBV4-3 and TRBJ2-2; no firm D call. CDR1 is LGHNA, CDR2 YSLEER, per germline. The CDR3 covers 14 residues. The V end lost 1 base, the J end lost 7 bases, and 10 bases lay between the germline ends. In DNA, the CDR3 is TGCGCCAGCAGCCAAGTGGTACAAAGCGGGGAGCTGTTTTTT. This gives the protein CASSQVVQSGELFF.

The CDR3 nucleotides are TGTGCCAGCAGCCAAGCGAAGAGGTTATCCACAGATACGCAGTATTTT. Its translation is CASSQAKRLSTDTQYF. The V call is TRBV3-1 (or the pseudogene TRBV3-2), the J call TRBJ2-3, with no clear D. The V end lost 1 base, the J end lost 2 bases, and 13 bases lay between the germline ends. The CDR3 consists of 16 residues. Germline values: CDR1 LGHDT, CDR2 YNNKEL (reference sequence).

The chain couples TRBV27 to TRBJ2-3, with 8 bases identical to TRBD1. CDR1 is MNHEY and CDR2 is SMNVEV in the germline V gene (reference sequence). The CDR3 loop spans 15 amino acids. With V trimmed by 5 bases and J by 0 bases, 4 bases remained unmatched. This chain's CDR3 is CASSHGQGSTDTQYF. DNA for the CDR3: TGTGCCAGCAGTCACGGACAGGGAAGCACAGATACGCAGTATTTT.

This clone occurred once. The chain couples TRBV5-6 to TRBJ2-3; 8 bases agree with TRBD1. Looked up from germline, CDR1 is SGHDT and CDR2 is YYEEEE. The CDR3 is 16 amino acids. V shed 4 bases, J shed 2 bases, and the junction held 9 bases outside the gene matches. The CDR3 loop reads CASSLSGTGHTDTQYF. CDR3 coding DNA: TGTGCCAGCAGCCTATCCGGGACAGGACACACAGATACGCAGTATTTT.

The rearrangement uses TRBV27 and TRBJ2-3, with D possibly TRBD2 on 6 matching bases. Per the germline V gene, CDR1 is MNHEY and CDR2 is SMNVEV (reference sequence). Trimming removed 7 bases at V and 4 bases at J, with 9 bases between. The CDR3 totals 12 residues. Here the CDR3 DNA reads TGTGCCAGCACGGGCGGGGCAGATACGCAGTATTTT. Translated, it gives CASTGGADTQYF.

This clone was detected only once. Other DNA sequences in this specimen translate into the identical CDR3. The J gene is TRBJ2-1, the V gene TRBV28; maybe TRBD2 (6 bases). The CDR3 has 14 amino acids. V gave up 3 bases and J gave up 0 bases, with 6 bases separating them. Per the germline V gene, CDR1 is MDHEN and CDR2 is SYDVKM. CDR3 coding DNA: TGTGCCAGCAGTTTGGGAGGCTCCTACAATGAGCAGTTCTTC. It specifies CASSLGGSYNEQFF.

This rearrangement joins TRBV7-9 to TRBJ2-6; D might be TRBD1 (5 bases). Germline CDR1 SEHNR, CDR2 FQNEAQ (reference sequence). This CDR3 region has 13 residues. Trimming stripped 1 base from V and 18 bases from J, with 16 bases between. The CDR3 loop reads CASSLVLGQEKTF. As DNA, the CDR3 is TGTGCCAGCAGCTTAGTTTTGGGGCAGGAAAAGACTTTC.

The chain carries TRBV28 and TRBJ1-4; no clear D. The V gene lost 5 bases and the J gene lost 7 bases, with 11 bases spanning the gap. The CDR3 runs 13 residues. The V gene's germline CDR1 is MDHEN and CDR2 SYDVKM. The CDR3 spells CASSPPRVEKLFF. The CDR3 DNA reads as TGTGCCAGCAGTCCCCCACGGGTTGAAAAACTGTTTTTT.

The chain joins TRBV7-2 to TRBJ2-3; TRBD2 matches 12 bases. V gave up 0 bases and J gave up 0 bases; unmatched junction bases: 4. Germline loops: CDR1 SGHTA, CDR2 FQGNSA. This CDR3 region has 18 residues. CDR3 in amino acids: CASSLAGLAGLSTDTQYF. The CDR3 DNA is TGTGCCAGCAGCTTAGCAGGACTAGCGGGGCTGAGCACAGATACGCAGTATTTT.

This CDR3 reads CASSTSGGNEQFF. CDR3 nucleotide sequence: TGTGCCAGCAGCACGAGCGGCGGCAATGAGCAGTTCTTC. J is TRBJ2-1 and V is TRBV3-1 (or the pseudogene TRBV3-2); tentative D call: TRBD2 (5 bases). Deletions cut 5 bases from V and 6 bases from J, with 11 bases between. This CDR3 spans 13 amino acids. Germline V gene lookup returns CDR1 LGHDT and CDR2 YNNKEL (reference sequence).

V is TRBV6-1 and J is TRBJ2-3, with TRBD1 matching 9 bases. The ends lost 4 bases at V and 0 bases at J; junction bases unmatched: 5. CDR1 is MNHNS, CDR2 SASEGT, per germline. This CDR3 is built from 16 residues. In DNA form, the CDR3 reads TGTGCCAGCAGTGCCGAGGACAGGGGTAGCACAGATACGCAGTATTTT. As protein: CASSAEDRGSTDTQYF.

V gene TRBV9 combines with J gene TRBJ1-1; no clear D. Germline CDR1 and CDR2: SGDLS and YYNGEE. V lost 0 bases to trimming and J lost 2 bases, with 5 bases between them. The CDR3 runs 13 residues. The CDR3 DNA is TGTGCCAGCAGCGTAGATACAAACACTGAAGCTTTCTTT. Translating it yields CASSVDTNTEAFF.

This rearrangement joins TRBV5-4 to TRBJ2-7, with D perhaps TRBD2 (6 bases). CDR1 is SGHNT, CDR2 YYREEE, per germline (reference sequence). This CDR3 spans 14 amino acids. Trimming removed 4 bases from V and 4 bases from J, with 15 bases in between. The CDR3 DNA reads as TGTGCCAGCAGCCGGTCGGCAGGGACTTACGAGCAGTACTTC. Its protein is CASSRSAGTYEQYF.

This clone was seen just once. V and J are TRBV3-1 (or the pseudogene TRBV3-2) and TRBJ2-6; 7 bases are a match to TRBD1. The CDR3 extends over 17 amino acids. Germline CDR1 LGHDT, CDR2 YNNKEL (reference sequence). The junction had 4 bases not matched to a gene; V was cut back by 0 bases and J by 2 bases. CDR3 residues: CASSQDLRGPGANVLTF. DNA for the CDR3: TGTGCCAGCAGCCAAGATCTTAGGGGGCCTGGGGCCAACGTCCTGACTTTC.

J is TRBJ1-1 and V is TRBV7-2; 8 bases map to TRBD1. V gave up 5 bases and J gave up 1 base; unmatched junction bases: 9. Germline CDR1 reads SGHTA; CDR2 reads FQGNSA. This CDR3 has 16 residues. CDR3 coding DNA: TGTGCCAGCAGCATCCTCCAGGGGGCGCGGAACACTGAAGCTTTCTTT. Its protein product is CASSILQGARNTEAFF.

This clone has a handful of counts. The chain employs TRBV9 and TRBJ1-6, with D perhaps TRBD1 (6 bases). The CDR3 is made up of 14 amino acids. The germline V and J ends were trimmed by 3 bases and 10 bases, with 14 bases remaining between them. Germline assignment: CDR1 SGDLS and CDR2 YYNGEE. In nucleotides, the CDR3 is TGTGCCAGCAGCGAAACAGGGCTCCGATCACCCCTCCACTTT. This gives the protein CASSETGLRSPLHF.

The chain couples TRBV27 to TRBJ1-2; D perhaps matches TRBD1 (6 bases). V shed 5 bases and J shed 4 bases, with 14 bases lying between them. The CDR3 sequence is 14 residues long. Per the germline V gene, CDR1 is MNHEY and CDR2 is SMNVEV (reference sequence). CDR3 in amino acids: CASSQDRGIYGYTF. CDR3 DNA: TGTGCCAGCAGTCAGGACAGAGGGATCTATGGCTACACCTTC.

The chain recombines TRBV6-5 with TRBJ2-1; TRBD2 matches at 9 bases. J gave up 1 base and V 8 bases, and 6 bases lay outside the gene matches. The germline V gene encodes CDR1 MNHEY and CDR2 SVGAGI. The CDR3 is made up of 15 amino acids. CDR3 amino acids: CASQPLAGSYNEQFF. The DNA for the CDR3 is TGTGCCAGCCAACCTCTAGCGGGGTCCTACAATGAGCAGTTCTTC.

V usage is TRBV29-1 and J usage is TRBJ2-2, with 9 bases identical to TRBD1. V lost 4 bases to trimming and J lost 5 bases; unmatched junction nucleotides: 8. Germline CDR1 and CDR2: SQVTM and ANQGSEA. CDR3 length: 15 amino acids. The CDR3 sequence is CSVGRPGTGTGELFF. The CDR3 DNA reads TGCAGCGTTGGGCGTCCCGGGACAGGGACCGGGGAGCTGTTTTTT.

V usage is TRBV28 and J usage is TRBJ2-2; D might be TRBD1 (6 bases). Trimming shortened V by 7 bases and J by 1 base, and 13 bases separated the two germline ends. This CDR3 has 15 amino acids. The germline V gene encodes CDR1 MDHEN and CDR2 SYDVKM. In DNA, the CDR3 is TGTGCCAGCAAGACCCCACAGGGGAACACCGGGGAGCTGTTTTTT. Translation gives CASKTPQGNTGELFF.

The chain employs TRBV2 and TRBJ1-2; maybe TRBD1 (6 bases). The V end was cut by 3 bases, the J end by 1 base, with 15 bases between. The germline V gene has CDR1 SNHLY and CDR2 FYNNEI. The CDR3 is made up of 16 amino acids. CDR3 coding DNA: TGTGCCAGCAGTGATTCGGACAGCTTCCTTAACTATGGCTACACCTTC. Amino acids: CASSDSDSFLNYGYTF. Together with reference TRBV2 and TRBJ1-2, the CDR3 gives the full variable domain: EPEVTQTPSHQVTQMGQEVILRCVPISNHLYFYWYRQILGQKVEFLVSFYNNEISEKSEIFDDQFSVERPDGSNFTLKIRSTKLEDSAMYFCASSDSDSFLNYGYTFGSGTRLTVV.

The rearrangement uses TRBV5-1 and TRBJ1-2; TRBD1 agrees at 8 bases. Trimming took 4 bases from V and 2 from J; bases not matched to a gene: 7. This CDR3 region has 15 residues. Germline values: CDR1 SGHRS, CDR2 YFSETQ. The CDR3 region is CASSPSGQGNYGYTF. CDR3 coding DNA: TGCGCCAGCAGCCCATCCGGACAGGGCAACTATGGCTACACCTTC.

This sequence joins TRBV6-2 or TRBV6-3 and TRBJ2-5; TRBD2 matches 11 bases. The CDR3 sequence is 16 residues long. V gave up 6 bases and J gave up 2 bases; unmatched junction bases: 8. Germline lookup yields CDR1 MNHEY and CDR2 SVGEGT. DNA of the CDR3: TGTGCCAGCAGCGTAGCGGGGGGGCGGTTGCAAGAGACCCAGTACTTC. It translates to CASSVAGGRLQETQYF.